The clone carrying this TCR beta chain was counted ten times or more. Its antigen is unknown. The read halts 3 residues ahead of the CDR3 end, with the missing end drawn from the germline J gene. This sample stems from a study of T cell clonality in common variable immunodeficiency. The CDR3 length is 16 residues. After removal of 7 bases from V and 3 bases from J, the junction contained 8 bases not matched to a gene. Control and CVID samples contributed equal amounts of genomic DNA. Profiled with immunoSEQ multiplex PCR; TCRdb holds only in-frame clones, not every one. Observed in the sample are about 34,000 clones, none of them singletons. Study conclusions and caveats: What drives increased CVID clonality needs T cell subpopulation sequencing. CVID subjects showed higher TCRbeta clonality than healthy controls. Common variable immunodeficiency TCR beta sequences reportedly had fewer deletions and N-nucleotide insertions.

The sequence was collected from a person aged 18 to 70 in good health. The specimen was peripheral blood mononuclear cells. The J gene is TRBJ2-3, the V gene TRBV12-3 or TRBV12-4, with 12 bases lining up with TRBD2. This chain's CDR3 is CASNDRTSGKTDTQYF. CDR3 DNA (partial): TGTGCCAGCAACGACAGGACTAGCGGGAAGACAGATACG.